This T cell receptor (beta chain) was recorded in a study of cytomegalovirus exposure and HLA in healthy donors. The overall study: Early on, a data release was issued that held roughly 80 million unique TCRs from HLA-typed donors.

Concerning this clone itself: Its antigen remains unidentified.

V shed 2 bases and J shed 4 bases, with 12 bases lying between them. CDR3 length: 15 amino acids. Germline lookup yields CDR1 MDHEN and CDR2 SYDVKM. The PCR made use of 60 Vbeta and 13 Jbeta primers. Repertoires were generated with immunoSEQ multiplex PCR, while TCRdb's copy carries only in-frame clones and drops some. The data contain some 190,000 clones, about four fifths of them seen just once; the ten biggest clones take up about 4.6%. Study-level results: There were several of the most significant clusters that appeared linked to common viral pathogens in a later analysis. TCR association rates varied by HLA locus in a later analysis, with DRB1 highest and HLA-C lowest.

The clonotype was recovered from a man aged 25 to 40 in good health and CMV-seropositive. The genes are TRBV28 and TRBJ1-5; D is perhaps TRBD1 (5 bases). Sequencing was done on a sample of PBMCs. CDR3 region: CASSLGRVGNQPQHF. Here the CDR3 DNA reads TGTGCCAGCAGTTTAGGCAGGGTAGGGAATCAGCCCCAGCATTTT.